The 27 T cell receptor beta chains below all came from one sample that was sequenced in a study of T cells in Graves' hyperthyroidism and ophthalmopathy. Amplified TCR beta CDR3 regions came from RNA transcripts. A set of HTBI primers served as the primers for a first-round RT-PCR of the TCR CDR3. TCRdb independently ran MiXCR on the multiplex PCR reads; one entry per CDR3 protein. The sample has some 620,000 distinct CDR3 sequences; 15% to 20% are singletons. Sample: blood. The source of these receptors is a woman in her twenties or thirties with Graves' hyperthyroidism.

In the case of this clonotype: This may be a read error: a much more frequent sequence differs by one nucleotide. The chain recombines TRBV7-2 with TRBJ2-5, with D hard to call. Germline CDR1 reads SGHTA; CDR2 reads FQGNSA. V was pared by 1 base and J by 3 bases, with 12 bases between. The CDR3 contains 15 residues. The CDR3, as DNA: TGTGCCAGCAGCTTAGATTTAGGCCGAAAAGAGACCCAGTACTTC. Translating it yields CASSLDLGRKETQYF.

In this sample, this clonotype turned up a few times. The V and J genes are TRBV29-1 and TRBJ2-2, with D possibly matching TRBD1 (6 bases). Trimming pared 4 bases from V and 1 base from J, leaving 13 bases between. CDR1 SQVTM and CDR2 ANQGSEA come from the germline V gene. This CDR3 contains 15 residues. The CDR3: CSVVWTVKNTGELFF. CDR3 DNA: TGCAGCGTTGTATGGACAGTCAAGAACACCGGGGAGCTGTTTTTT.

This clonotype came up a few times. The rearrangement joins TRBV6-1 to TRBJ2-2; D call uncertain. The CDR3 runs 14 residues. V lost 6 bases to trimming and J lost 2 bases, with 10 bases between them. CDR1 MNHNS and CDR2 SASEGT come from the germline V gene. The CDR3 sequence is CASRGRYNTGELFF. CDR3 bases: TGTGCCAGCAGGGGCAGATACAACACCGGGGAGCTGTTTTTT.

This clonotype was observed many times. The chain uses TRBV12-3 or TRBV12-4 and TRBJ2-7; D unresolved. The CDR3 contains 14 residues. Deletions cut 6 bases from V and 3 bases from J, with 15 bases between. CDR3 region: CASSTGGGHYEQYF. The CDR3 region has the DNA TGTGCCAGCAGCACGGGCGGCGGTCACTACGAGCAGTACTTC.

This clonotype showed up just a few times. This sequence joins TRBV7-2 and TRBJ2-3, with 13 bases matching TRBD2. The CDR3 spans 17 residues. Germline V CDR1 and CDR2: SGHTA, FQGNSA. Trimming took 1 base from V and 2 from J; bases not matched to a gene: 3. In nucleotides, the CDR3 is TGTGCCAGCAGCTTAGGGGGGACTAGCGGGAACACAGATACGCAGTATTTT. It specifies CASSLGGTSGNTDTQYF. The variable domain in full, with the rest retrieved from reference TRBV7-2 and TRBJ2-3, is GAGVSQSPSNKVTEKGKDVELRCDPISGHTALYWYRQSLGQGLEFLIYFQGNSAPDKSGLPSDRFSAERTGGSVSTLTIQRTQQEDSAVYLCASSLGGTSGNTDTQYFGPGTRLTVL.

This clonotype was seen repeatedly, ten times or more. The V and J genes are TRBV20-1 and TRBJ1-5; tentative D call: TRBD1 (5 bases). V was cut by 3 bases and J by 7 bases, with 25 bases left in between. Germline assignment: CDR1 DFQATT and CDR2 SNEGSKA (reference sequence). This CDR3 is built from 17 residues. This CDR3 reads CSASRGRTPTKLQPQHF. CDR3 DNA sequence: TGCAGTGCTAGCCGTGGTCGGACACCAACCAAGTTACAGCCCCAGCATTTT.

The chain has TRBV27 and TRBJ1-5; no clear D. Trimming pared 2 bases from V and 7 bases from J, leaving 12 bases between. Germline values: CDR1 MNHEY, CDR2 SMNVEV (reference sequence). The CDR3 contains 14 residues. Here the CDR3 reads CASSLQPGRQPQHF. In DNA form, the CDR3 reads TGTGCCAGCAGTTTACAGCCTGGCCGGCAGCCCCAGCATTTT.

This chain connects TRBV24-1 to TRBJ2-3; possible D gene TRBD2, 5 bases. The V and J ends lost 4 bases and 2 bases respectively, with 9 bases between them. CDR1 is KGHDR and CDR2 is SFDVKD in the germline V gene. The CDR3 covers 14 residues. The CDR3 DNA sequence: TGTGCCACCAGTGACCGCCGGGACACAGATACGCAGTATTTT. Translation gives CATSDRRDTDTQYF.

V usage is TRBV7-3 and J usage is TRBJ2-4, with 12 bases identical to TRBD2. This CDR3 has 14 residues. V shed 3 bases, J shed 8 bases, and the junction held 2 bases outside the gene matches. The germline V gene encodes CDR1 SGHTA and CDR2 FQGTGA. The CDR3 loop reads CASSLTSGSDIQYF. CDR3 DNA: TGTGCCAGCAGCTTGACTAGCGGGAGTGACATTCAGTACTTC.

This clonotype was observed many times. The chain couples TRBV11-2 to TRBJ2-3; D possibly corresponds to TRBD2 (5 bases). Trimming left V 3 bases short and J 2 bases short, with 12 bases between. This CDR3 region has 15 residues. Germline lookup yields CDR1 SGHAT and CDR2 FQNNGV. The CDR3 protein is CASSLVGELTDTQYF. CDR3 in DNA: TGTGCCAGCAGCTTGGTGGGAGAGCTCACAGATACGCAGTATTTT.

In its sample, this clonotype was seen many times. This chain joins TRBV11-2 and TRBJ2-3, with 14 nucleotides matching TRBD2. Germline assignment: CDR1 SGHAT and CDR2 FQNNGV. The CDR3 loop spans 17 amino acids. The V and J ends lost 2 bases and 4 bases, in that order; junction bases with no gene match: 5. CDR3: CASSLLPGLAGADTQYF. CDR3 bases: TGTGCCAGCAGCTTACTCCCGGGACTAGCGGGAGCAGATACGCAGTATTTT.

This clonotype was picked up many times. This chain connects TRBV27 to TRBJ2-2; D is ambiguous. The CDR3 has 14 residues. The V end was cut by 4 bases, the J end by 0 bases, with 6 bases between. Germline loops: CDR1 MNHEY, CDR2 SMNVEV (reference sequence). CDR3 in amino acids: CASSYSANTGELFF. The DNA for the CDR3 is TGTGCCAGCAGTTATTCTGCGAACACCGGGGAGCTGTTTTTT.

This clonotype has ten or more counts. The V gene is TRBV6-2 or TRBV6-3, the J gene TRBJ2-1; D remains ambiguous. Trimming removed 0 bases from V and 2 bases from J, with 2 bases in between. This CDR3 has 13 amino acids. The germline V gene has CDR1 MNHEY and CDR2 SVGEGT. The CDR3 loop reads CASSYSAYNEQFF. CDR3 in DNA: TGTGCCAGCAGTTACTCGGCCTACAATGAGCAGTTCTTC.

This clonotype was detected ten times or more. This sequence joins TRBV5-1 and TRBJ1-5; 10 bases line up with TRBD1. V lost 0 bases to trimming and J lost 7 bases; unmatched junction nucleotides: 1. This CDR3 has 14 residues. Germline-derived CDR1 and CDR2 are SGHRS and YFSETQ. The CDR3 spells CASSLETGGQPQHF. Written as DNA, the CDR3 is TGCGCCAGCAGCTTGGAGACAGGGGGCCAGCCCCAGCATTTT.

This clonotype has ten or more counts. The chain is built from TRBV6-1 and TRBJ1-1; no clear D. The CDR3 has 14 residues. V shed 8 bases and J shed 0 bases, with 13 bases lying between them. Germline V gene lookup returns CDR1 MNHNS and CDR2 SASEGT. CDR3 sequence (DNA): TGTGCCAGCGGAGAGGTGTACATGAACACTGAAGCTTTCTTT. This translates into CASGEVYMNTEAFF.

This clonotype was seen a handful of times. The chain combines TRBV28 with TRBJ1-6; 8 bases are shared with TRBD1. Germline V CDR1 and CDR2: MDHEN, SYDVKM. The CDR3 is made up of 14 amino acids. J gave up 6 bases and V 4 bases, and 2 bases lay outside the gene matches. The CDR3 region has the DNA TGTGCCAGCAGTTCAGGGGGCGGTAATTCACCCCTCCACTTT. Protein product: CASSSGGGNSPLHF.

This clonotype appeared a few times. CDR3 protein: CASSVAGDGTEAFF. CDR3 in DNA: TGTGCCAGCAGCGTAGCGGGGGACGGCACTGAAGCTTTCTTT. V is TRBV9 and J is TRBJ1-1; TRBD1 is a possible D gene (5 bases). V lost 0 bases to trimming and J lost 4 bases, with 10 bases between them. From germline, CDR1 is SGDLS and CDR2 YYNGEE. The CDR3 is 14 residues long.

This clonotype has more than one count but fewer than ten. The J gene is TRBJ2-3, the V gene TRBV6-2 or TRBV6-3, with no clear D. The germline V gene encodes CDR1 MNHEY and CDR2 SVGEGT. CDR3 length: 14 residues. Trimming cost V 7 bases and J 1 base, with 12 bases left between them. CDR3: CASTLGTRTDTQYF. For the CDR3, the DNA is TGTGCCAGCACCTTAGGAACTCGCACAGATACGCAGTATTTT.

Ten or more counts support this clonotype. This chain joins TRBV28 and TRBJ1-5, with D hard to call. V lost 3 bases, J lost 3 bases, and 6 bases lay in between. Germline V gene data show CDR1 as MDHEN and CDR2 as SYDVKM. There are 13 residues in the CDR3. CDR3 sequence (DNA): TGTGCCAGCAGTTTTCCGGTCAATCAGCCCCAGCATTTT. Translating gives CASSFPVNQPQHF.

This clonotype was observed a few times. J is TRBJ2-3 and V is TRBV12-3 or TRBV12-4; TRBD1 might be the D (6 bases). The CDR3 is 15 amino acids. Trimming removed 3 bases at V and 1 base at J, with 11 bases between. CDR3 sequence: CASSFAGARTDTQYF. As DNA, the CDR3 is TGTGCCAGCAGTTTTGCAGGGGCCCGCACAGATACGCAGTATTTT.

The chain is built from TRBV5-4 and TRBJ2-1, with D unclear. The V end lost 4 bases, the J end lost 6 bases, and 14 bases lay between the germline ends. This CDR3 has 14 residues. Germline V lookup: CDR1 SGHNT, CDR2 YYREEE (reference sequence). The CDR3 nucleotides are TGTGCCAGCAGCGACGCTCGGGCCTCCAATGAGCAGTTCTTC. Translation gives CASSDARASNEQFF. Full variable domain (rest looked up from reference TRBV5-4 and TRBJ2-1): ETGVTQSPTHLIKTRGQQVTLRCSSQSGHNTVSWYQQALGQGPQFIFQYYREEENGRGNFPPRFSGLQFPNYSSELNVNALELDDSALYLCASSDARASNEQFFGPGTRLTVL.

As to this clonotype: The junction departs from the called germline gene at one end, perhaps through a read error. The rearrangement joins TRBV11-3 to TRBJ2-1; D ambiguous. The CDR3 sequence is 11 residues long. The V gene's germline CDR1 is SGHNT and CDR2 YENEEA. Written as DNA, the CDR3 is TGTGCCAGCAGCCCTCTACATGAGCAGCTCTTC. Translating it yields CASSPLHEQLF.

This clonotype has a handful of counts. The V gene is TRBV29-1, the J gene TRBJ2-2; 7 positions agree with TRBD1. The J segment lost 0 bases and the V segment lost 5 bases, leaving 3 bases of the junction unmatched. CDR3 length: 14 amino acids. Germline V CDR1 and CDR2: SQVTM, ANQGSEA. This CDR3 is CSVRGTANTGELFF. CDR3 DNA sequence: TGCAGCGTTAGGGGGACAGCGAACACCGGGGAGCTGTTTTTT.

This sequence joins TRBV5-1 and TRBJ2-1; TRBD1 aligns across 7 bases. The CDR3 length is 15 residues. Germline V CDR1 and CDR2: SGHRS, YFSETQ. V shed 4 bases, J shed 5 bases, and the junction held 9 bases outside the gene matches. The CDR3 sequence is CASSPPGTDHNEQFF. The CDR3 DNA is TGCGCCAGCAGCCCACCCGGGACAGATCACAATGAGCAGTTCTTC. Variable domain in full (rest from reference TRBV5-1 and TRBJ2-1): KAGVTQTPRYLIKTRGQQVTLSCSPISGHRSVSWYQQTPGQGLQFLFEYFSETQRNKGNFPGRFSGRQFSNSRSEMNVSTLELGDSALYLCASSPPGTDHNEQFFGPGTRLTVL.

This clonotype came up many times. J is TRBJ2-7 and V is TRBV12-3 or TRBV12-4; D gene ambiguous. V was pared by 10 bases and J by 4 bases, with 20 bases between. This CDR3 has 14 amino acids. As DNA, the CDR3 is TGTGCCACGGCGAGCCTAGGCGCAACATACGAGCAGTACTTC. Translation: CATASLGATYEQYF.

This clonotype was recorded many times. The chain couples TRBV11-3 to TRBJ1-1; no definite D call. Germline values: CDR1 SGHNT, CDR2 YENEEA. CDR3 length: 14 amino acids. V dropped 5 bases and J dropped 8 bases, with 18 bases sitting between them. The CDR3 is CASSLFSGPPEAFF. DNA of the CDR3: TGTGCCAGCAGCCTCTTCAGCGGCCCGCCCGAAGCTTTCTTT.

The chain employs TRBV18 and TRBJ1-2; possibly TRBD1 for D (6 bases). The CDR3 sequence is 13 residues long. Germline CDR1 reads KGHSH; CDR2 reads LQKENI. The V end lost 3 bases, the J end lost 8 bases, and 13 bases lay between the germline ends. The CDR3 loop reads CASSPSGDTGYTF. Written as DNA, the CDR3 is TGTGCCAGCTCACCGTCAGGGGATACCGGCTACACCTTC.